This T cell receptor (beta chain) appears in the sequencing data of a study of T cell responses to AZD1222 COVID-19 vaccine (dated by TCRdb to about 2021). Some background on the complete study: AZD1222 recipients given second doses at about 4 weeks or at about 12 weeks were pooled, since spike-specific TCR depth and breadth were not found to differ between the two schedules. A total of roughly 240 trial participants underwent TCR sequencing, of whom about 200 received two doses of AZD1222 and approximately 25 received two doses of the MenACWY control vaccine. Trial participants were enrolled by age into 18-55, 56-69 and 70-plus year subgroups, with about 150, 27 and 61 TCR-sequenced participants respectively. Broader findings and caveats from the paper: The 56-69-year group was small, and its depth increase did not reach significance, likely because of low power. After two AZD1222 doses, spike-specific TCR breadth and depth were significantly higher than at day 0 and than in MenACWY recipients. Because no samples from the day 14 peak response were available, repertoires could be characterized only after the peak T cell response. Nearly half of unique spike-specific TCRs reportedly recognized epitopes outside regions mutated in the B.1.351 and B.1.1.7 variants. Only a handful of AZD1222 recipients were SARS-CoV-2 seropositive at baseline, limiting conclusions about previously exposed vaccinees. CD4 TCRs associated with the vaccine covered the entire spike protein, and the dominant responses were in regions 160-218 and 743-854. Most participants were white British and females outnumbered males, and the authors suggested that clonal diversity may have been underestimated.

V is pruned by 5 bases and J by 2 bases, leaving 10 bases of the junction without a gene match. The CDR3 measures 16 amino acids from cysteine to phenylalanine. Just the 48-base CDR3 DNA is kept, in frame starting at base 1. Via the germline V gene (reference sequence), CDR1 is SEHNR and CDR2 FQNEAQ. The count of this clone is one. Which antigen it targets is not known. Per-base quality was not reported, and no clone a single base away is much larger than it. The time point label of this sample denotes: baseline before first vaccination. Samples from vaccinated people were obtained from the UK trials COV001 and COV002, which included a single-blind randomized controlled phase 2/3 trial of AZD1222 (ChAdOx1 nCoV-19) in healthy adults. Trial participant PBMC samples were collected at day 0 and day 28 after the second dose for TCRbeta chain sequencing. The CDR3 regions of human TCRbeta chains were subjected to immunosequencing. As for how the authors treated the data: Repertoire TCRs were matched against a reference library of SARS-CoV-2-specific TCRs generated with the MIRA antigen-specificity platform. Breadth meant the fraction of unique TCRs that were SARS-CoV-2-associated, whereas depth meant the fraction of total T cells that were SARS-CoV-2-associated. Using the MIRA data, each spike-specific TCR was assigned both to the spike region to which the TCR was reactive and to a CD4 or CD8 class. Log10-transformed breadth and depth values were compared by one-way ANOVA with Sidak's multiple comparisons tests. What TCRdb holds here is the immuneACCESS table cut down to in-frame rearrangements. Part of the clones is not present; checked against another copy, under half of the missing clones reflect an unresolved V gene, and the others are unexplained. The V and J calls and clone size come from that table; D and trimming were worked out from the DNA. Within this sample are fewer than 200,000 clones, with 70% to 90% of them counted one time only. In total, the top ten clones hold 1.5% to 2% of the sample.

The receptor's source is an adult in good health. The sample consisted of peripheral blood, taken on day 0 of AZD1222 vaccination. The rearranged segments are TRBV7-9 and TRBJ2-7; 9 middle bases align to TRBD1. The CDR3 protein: CASSRLGTGIPYEQYF. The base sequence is TGTGCCAGCAGCCGCCTTGGGACAGGGATACCCTACGAGCAGTACTTC.